These 7 T cell receptor beta chains were sequenced from one sample in a study of blood T cell repertoires in COVID-19. TCRdb's table, derived via immunoSEQ multiplex PCR, lists solely in-frame clones and lacks some. The sample includes fewer than 350,000 clones, around 90% of them seen just once. The sequenced sample was PBMCs or T cells enriched from blood (not recorded which). The receptors come from a woman in her twenties or thirties who had recovered from COVID-19.

The chain has TRBV6-5 and TRBJ1-1, with TRBD1 matching over 8 bases. CDR1 MNHEY and CDR2 SVGAGI come from the germline V gene. This CDR3 has 14 residues. V lost 6 bases and J lost 4; bases outside the gene matches: 7. CDR3 in DNA: TGTGCCAGCAGGCCAGGGGGCGCGGGCACTGAAGCTTTCTTT. Amino acid sequence: CASRPGGAGTEAFF.

The V call is TRBV5-1, the J call TRBJ2-5; 8 bases match TRBD1. The V gene's germline CDR1 is SGHRS and CDR2 YFSETQ. V was clipped by 4 bases and J by 1 base; unmatched bases: 6. CDR3 length equals 15 residues. In DNA, the CDR3 is TGCGCCAGCAGCCGAATAGGGACAGGCCAAGAGACCCAGTACTTC. This sequence encodes CASSRIGTGQETQYF.

This sequence joins TRBV14 and TRBJ2-6; 8 bases align to TRBD1. This CDR3 spans 18 amino acids. In germline, CDR1 is SGHDN, CDR2 FVKESK. The V gene end was trimmed by 5 bases and the J gene end by 0 bases; junction bases not matched to a gene: 9. The CDR3 region has the DNA TGTGCCAGCAGCGGGACAGGTCCCTTTTCCTCTGGGGCCAACGTCCTGACTTTC. It codes for CASSGTGPFSSGANVLTF. The complete variable domain, with remaining parts taken from reference TRBV14 and TRBJ2-6, reads EAGVTQFPSHSVIEKGQTVTLRCDPISGHDNLYWYRRVMGKEIKFLLHFVKESKQDESGMPNNRFLAERTGGTYSTLKVQPAELEDSGVYFCASSGTGPFSSGANVLTFGAGSRLTVL.

The rearrangement uses TRBV9 and TRBJ1-1; 11 bases align to TRBD1. Germline CDR1 SGDLS, CDR2 YYNGEE. V was clipped by 3 bases and J by 9 bases; unmatched bases: 4. The CDR3 consists of 13 residues. The CDR3 spells CASSGKDRGQAFF. CDR3 nucleotides: TGTGCCAGCAGCGGGAAGGACAGGGGGCAAGCTTTCTTT. Full variable domain (rest looked up from reference TRBV9 and TRBJ1-1): DSGVTQTPKHLITATGQRVTLRCSPRSGDLSVYWYQQSLDQGLQFLIQYYNGEERAKGNILERFSAQQFPDLHSELNLSSLELGDSALYFCASSGKDRGQAFFGQGTRLTVV.

This clone was detected once. This chain links TRBV5-1 with TRBJ1-6; TRBD1 is a possible D gene (6 bases). Trimming pared 0 bases from V and 9 bases from J, leaving 13 bases between. Per germline, CDR1 SGHRS and CDR2 YFSETQ. The CDR3 has 15 amino acids. As DNA, the CDR3 is TGCGCCAGCAGCTTGGACGGGACATTCTTTTCACCCCTCCACTTT. It encodes CASSLDGTFFSPLHF.

This clone was detected once. The CDR3 is CASSVEGRTEAFF. DNA of the CDR3: TGTGCCAGCAGCGTAGAGGGGCGGACTGAAGCTTTCTTT. The V gene is TRBV9, the J gene TRBJ1-1; possible D gene TRBD1, 5 bases. The CDR3 runs 13 residues. V shed 0 bases and J shed 5 bases, with 8 bases lying between them. Germline V gene sequence: CDR1 SGDLS, CDR2 YYNGEE.

This clone was found once. This sequence joins TRBV6-1 and TRBJ1-6; 8 bases map to TRBD1. Per germline, CDR1 MNHNS and CDR2 SASEGT. The length of the CDR3 is 16 residues. The ends lost 0 bases at V and 9 bases at J; junction bases unmatched: 7. The CDR3 coding sequence is TGTGCCAGCAGTGAAGCGGGAACAGGGGGTTCTTCACCCCTCCACTTT. Protein sequence: CASSEAGTGGSSPLHF.